Each of the 22 T cell receptor beta chains below was sequenced from the same sample in a study of blood T cell repertoires in COVID-19. Measured with immunoSEQ multiplex PCR; TCRdb has only the in-frame clones, and not every one. The data show hundreds of thousands of clones, around 86% seen once. Input material: peripheral blood. These receptors were obtained from an elderly man with acute or convalescent COVID-19.

This clone has only one observation. The rearrangement joins TRBV5-1 to TRBJ2-3; TRBD1 aligns across 9 bases. The CDR3 has 15 residues. CDR1 is SGHRS and CDR2 is YFSETQ in the germline V gene. V lost 2 bases and J lost 3; bases outside the gene matches: 4. CDR3 coding DNA: TGCGCCAGCAGCTTCCGGGACAGGGATACAGATACGCAGTATTTT. Translated: CASSFRDRDTDTQYF.

This sequence joins TRBV19 and TRBJ2-7, with TRBD1 matching 8 bases. The germline V gene has CDR1 LNHDA and CDR2 SQIVND (reference sequence). The CDR3 totals 14 residues. The V and J ends lost 10 bases and 2 bases, in that order; junction bases with no gene match: 10. CDR3 region: CAIRPGQGAYEQYV. The CDR3 DNA reads as TGTGCCATCCGCCCTGGACAGGGCGCCTACGAGCAGTACGTC.

This rearrangement joins TRBV27 to TRBJ1-2, with D possibly being TRBD1 (5 bases). The germline V gene has CDR1 MNHEY and CDR2 SMNVEV (reference sequence). With 6 bases removed from V and 8 bases from J, the gap between germline ends came to 16 bases. The CDR3 sequence is 13 residues long. DNA for the CDR3: TGTGCCAGCAGCAGACAGCCCTATACGGGCTACACCTTC. Translating it yields CASSRQPYTGYTF.

The chain employs TRBV19 and TRBJ1-5; TRBD1 agrees at 7 bases. This CDR3 region has 16 residues. Germline V gene sequence: CDR1 LNHDA, CDR2 SQIVND (reference sequence). V shed 3 bases and J 2 bases; nucleotides not matched to a gene: 7. CDR3 bases: TGTGCCAGTAGTATTCTACAGGGGAAGGGCAATCAGCCCCAGCATTTT. This sequence encodes CASSILQGKGNQPQHF.

The V and J genes are TRBV3-1 (or the pseudogene TRBV3-2) and TRBJ2-7, with 7 nucleotides matching TRBD1. Trimming removed 1 base from V and 3 bases from J; junction bases left unmatched: 6. Germline V CDR1 and CDR2: LGHDT, YNNKEL (reference sequence). CDR3 length: 15 amino acids. This CDR3 reads CASSQVSTGIYEQYF. The CDR3 DNA reads TGTGCCAGCAGCCAAGTTTCGACAGGGATCTACGAGCAGTACTTC.

This clone was counted once. The chain recombines TRBV18 with TRBJ2-3, with TRBD2 identical over 8 bases. The CDR3 is 15 amino acids. J was trimmed by 1 base and V by 4 bases; bases with no gene match: 4. Germline loops: CDR1 KGHSH, CDR2 LQKENI. The CDR3 spells CASSREAGGTDTQYF. CDR3 bases: TGTGCCAGCTCACGCGAAGCGGGGGGCACAGATACGCAGTATTTT.

The chain carries TRBV6-1 and TRBJ2-3; TRBD1 matches 8 bases. Germline V gene data show CDR1 as MNHNS and CDR2 as SASEGT. The trim removed 4 bases at V and 5 bases at J, leaving 11 bases unmatched. The CDR3 contains 16 residues. CDR3 loop: CASSAGQGGLIDTQYF. DNA of the CDR3: TGTGCCAGCAGTGCCGGACAGGGTGGATTAATAGATACGCAGTATTTT.

This chain links TRBV27 with TRBJ1-1, with D maybe TRBD1 (5 bases). Germline CDR1 reads MNHEY; CDR2 reads SMNVEV (reference sequence). The V end was cut by 3 bases, the J end by 1 base, with 12 bases between. This CDR3 contains 15 residues. CDR3 sequence (DNA): TGTGCCAGCAGTTTCAGGGCACCGGGGAACACTGAAGCTTTCTTT. It specifies CASSFRAPGNTEAFF.

The chain has TRBV3-1 (or the pseudogene TRBV3-2) and TRBJ2-7, with D possibly matching TRBD1 (6 bases). V gave up 5 bases and J gave up 1 base, with 12 bases separating them. This CDR3 comprises 14 residues. CDR1 is LGHDT, CDR2 YNNKEL, per germline (reference sequence). The CDR3 loop is CASSGQTKSYEQYF. In DNA form, the CDR3 reads TGTGCCAGCAGCGGACAGACAAAATCCTACGAGCAGTACTTC.

This chain links TRBV18 with TRBJ2-7; a weak D match, TRBD1 (5 bases). V lost 4 bases, J lost 1 base, and 11 bases lay in between. The CDR3 has 14 residues. Germline V CDR1 and CDR2: KGHSH, LQKENI. The CDR3 protein is CASSLGRDSYEQYF. For the CDR3, the DNA is TGTGCCAGCTCACTCGGCAGGGATTCCTACGAGCAGTACTTC.

J is TRBJ2-3 and V is TRBV6-6, with 8 bases aligning to TRBD1. The CDR3 has 15 amino acids. V lost 6 bases to trimming and J lost 3 bases; unmatched junction nucleotides: 8. Germline-derived CDR1 and CDR2 are MNHNY and SVGAGI (reference sequence). CDR3 in amino acids: CASSRGQGWTDTQYF. The CDR3 DNA follows: TGTGCCAGCAGCCGAGGACAGGGTTGGACAGATACGCAGTATTTT.

The chain links TRBV6-5 to TRBJ2-3; maybe TRBD1 (6 bases). The germline V gene encodes CDR1 MNHEY and CDR2 SVGAGI. This CDR3 region has 13 residues. The V end lost 5 bases, the J end lost 10 bases, and 16 bases lay between the germline ends. The CDR3 is CASSSQHRDAQYF. Here the CDR3 DNA reads TGTGCCAGCAGTAGCCAGCACAGGGACGCGCAGTATTTT.

The V gene is TRBV28, the J gene TRBJ2-3; 11 bases agree with TRBD2. Germline trimming cut 1 base from V and 4 bases from J; bases unmatched to any gene: 10. The CDR3 contains 18 residues. Germline V gene sequence: CDR1 MDHEN, CDR2 SYDVKM. The CDR3 region has the DNA TGTGCCAGCAGTTTATTATTAGCGGGAGGGAGTGGGTCAGATACGCAGTATTTT. Translating gives CASSLLLAGGSGSDTQYF.

This sequence joins TRBV30 and TRBJ1-2, with TRBD1 identical over 8 bases. After removal of 2 bases from V and 9 bases from J, the junction contained 5 bases not matched to a gene. Germline V gene data show CDR1 as GTSNPN and CDR2 as SVGIG (reference sequence). The CDR3 covers 12 residues. The CDR3 loop is CAWSRRGPSYTF. The CDR3 DNA reads as TGTGCCTGGAGTCGCAGGGGGCCAAGCTACACCTTC.

This sequence joins TRBV7-2 and TRBJ2-3; TRBD2 aligns across 7 bases. This CDR3 region has 15 residues. Germline loops: CDR1 SGHTA, CDR2 FQGNSA. V trimming: 1 base; J trimming: 5 bases; junction bases outside the gene matches: 6. CDR3 DNA: TGTGCCAGCAGCTTAGGGGACTGGGGGGGAGATACGCAGTATTTT. Its translation is CASSLGDWGGDTQYF. Complete variable domain (other parts from reference TRBV7-2 and TRBJ2-3): GAGVSQSPSNKVTEKGKDVELRCDPISGHTALYWYRQSLGQGLEFLIYFQGNSAPDKSGLPSDRFSAERTGGSVSTLTIQRTQQEDSAVYLCASSLGDWGGDTQYFGPGTRLTVL.

The rearrangement links TRBV11-2 to TRBJ2-4, with unresolved D. The length of the CDR3 is 12 residues. Germline V gene sequence: CDR1 SGHAT, CDR2 FQNNGV. V was shortened by 2 bases and J by 7 bases, with 6 bases between the two germline ends. CDR3 sequence (DNA): TGTGCCAGCAGCTTACTCGGGAACATTCAGTACTTC. Protein: CASSLLGNIQYF.

The rearrangement joins TRBV27 to TRBJ1-1; D uncertain. This CDR3 region has 16 residues. The V end lost 3 bases, the J end lost 5 bases, and 19 bases lay between the germline ends. Germline V gives CDR1 MNHEY, CDR2 SMNVEV (reference sequence). The DNA of the CDR3 is TGTGCCAGCAGTTTTTCTACGGCCTTACGAGGGACTGAAGCTTTCTTT. Protein product: CASSFSTALRGTEAFF.

The chain uses TRBV7-9 and TRBJ1-1, with 8 nucleotides matching TRBD1. Per the germline V gene, CDR1 is SEHNR and CDR2 is FQNEAQ (reference sequence). Unmatched junction bases numbered 4, after V lost 5 bases and J lost 8 bases. The CDR3 is 12 amino acids. DNA of the CDR3: TGTGCCAGCAGCCCCGGACAGGGCGAAGCTTTCTTT. Amino acids: CASSPGQGEAFF.

This chain joins TRBV23-1 and TRBJ2-5; D might be TRBD1 (5 bases). TRBV23-1 is annotated as an ORF whose role is uncertain. The V and J ends lost 0 bases and 7 bases respectively, with 15 bases between them. The CDR3 loop spans 15 amino acids. This CDR3 reads CASSQSLAGSGTQYF. CDR3 coding DNA: TGCGCCAGCAGTCAATCGTTGGCAGGGTCGGGGACCCAGTACTTC.

This chain uses TRBV5-1 with TRBJ2-3; 9 positions match TRBD1. The germline gives CDR1 SGHRS, CDR2 YFSETQ. This CDR3 has 15 residues. V dropped 4 bases and J dropped 2; count of bases not matched to a gene: 5. CDR3 in amino acids: CASSAGTGTTDTQYF. DNA of the CDR3: TGCGCCAGCAGCGCCGGGACAGGGACCACAGATACGCAGTATTTT.

V usage is TRBV6-5 and J usage is TRBJ1-5; 8 nucleotides agree with TRBD1. Germline V gene sequence: CDR1 MNHEY, CDR2 SVGAGI. The V gene end was trimmed by 6 bases and the J gene end by 2 bases; junction bases not matched to a gene: 6. This CDR3 region has 15 residues. This CDR3 reads CASRPDRAGNQPQHF. As DNA, the CDR3 is TGTGCCAGCAGGCCGGACAGGGCCGGCAATCAGCCCCAGCATTTT.

The chain employs TRBV18 and TRBJ2-7; D may be TRBD1 (7 bases). The V gene lost 3 bases and the J gene lost 1 base, with 10 bases spanning the gap. From germline, CDR1 is KGHSH and CDR2 LQKENI. There are 14 residues in the CDR3. CDR3 sequence reads: CASSPQGGSYEQYV. The CDR3 coding sequence is TGTGCCAGCTCACCTCAGGGGGGATCCTACGAGCAGTACGTC.